Here is one TCR beta chain with its context. The antigen remains undetermined. TCRdb reprocessed the RT-PCR reads with MiXCR, giving one entry per CDR3 protein. The sample carries roughly 760,000 distinct CDR3 sequences, 21% recorded once. The ends lost 2 bases at V and 2 bases at J; junction bases unmatched: 4. This CDR3 region has 15 residues. CDR1 is MNHEY, CDR2 SVGEGT, per germline. The record originates from a study of response to subunit inactivated influenza vaccine. Overall study findings and caveats: Every seasonal influenza vaccination brings in few new T cells, the authors suggested.

V gene TRBV6-2 or TRBV6-3 combines with J gene TRBJ2-7; 9 bases agree with TRBD1. The input for sequencing was PBMCs from blood, taken 4 to 6 days after vaccination. The TCR sequence derives from a man aged 50-59 years who received an inactivated influenza vaccine. The CDR3 spells CASSYGTGTPYEQYF. The CDR3 nucleotides are TGTGCCAGCAGTTACGGGACAGGGACCCCCTACGAGCAGTACTTC.